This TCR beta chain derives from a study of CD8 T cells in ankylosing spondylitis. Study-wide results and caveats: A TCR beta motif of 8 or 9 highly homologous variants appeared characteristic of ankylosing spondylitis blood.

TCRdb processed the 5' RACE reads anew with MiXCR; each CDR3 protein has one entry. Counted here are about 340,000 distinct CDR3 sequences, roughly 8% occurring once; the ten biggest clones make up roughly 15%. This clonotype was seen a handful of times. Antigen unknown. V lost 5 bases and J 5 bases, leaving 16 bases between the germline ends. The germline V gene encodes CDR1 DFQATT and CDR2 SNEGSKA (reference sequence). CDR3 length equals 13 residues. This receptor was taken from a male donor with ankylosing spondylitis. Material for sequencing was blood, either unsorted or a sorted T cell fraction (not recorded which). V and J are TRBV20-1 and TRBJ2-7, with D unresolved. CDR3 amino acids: CSAVPSIPNEQYF. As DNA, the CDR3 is TGCAGTGCTGTTCCCTCCATACCGAACGAGCAGTACTTC.